These 2 T cell receptor beta chains were sequenced from one sample in a study of control samples from healthy donors and cancer patients (dated by TCRdb to 2018 to 2021). The library was obtained by the immunoSEQ multiplex PCR assay. This is the immuneACCESS table as TCRdb keeps it, with only in-frame sequences that have V and J called. A part of the clones is gone; compared with another copy, unresolved V genes explain less than half, and the rest is unexplained. The sample table records 100,000 to 150,000 clones; around 92% of these occur just once. Roughly 2.1% of the sample is held by the ten biggest clonotypes. Sequencing input: blood. The source of these receptors is a woman aged 45-65 years in good health.

The gene calls are TRBV19 and TRBJ2-7; D is uncertain. This CDR3 has 14 amino acids. Germline V gene sequence: CDR1 LNHDA, CDR2 SQIVND (reference sequence). Trimming cost V 5 bases and J 0 bases, with 11 bases left between them. The CDR3 here is CASSPVGYSYEQYF. DNA for the CDR3: TGTGCCAGTAGTCCCGTGGGTTACTCCTACGAGCAGTACTTC. Using reference TRBV19 and TRBJ2-7 for the parts outside the CDR3, the full variable domain is DGGITQSPKYLFRKEGQNVTLSCEQNLNHDAMYWYRQDPGQGLRLIYYSQIVNDFQKGDIAEGYSVSREKKESFPLTVTSAQKNPTAFYLCASSPVGYSYEQYFGPGTRLTVT.

This clone is a singleton in its sample. The CDR3 DNA is TGTGCCAGCAGCCAAGTTTTTGGGCCTGGAAACACCATATATTTT. Encoded protein: CASSQVFGPGNTIYF. The chain couples TRBV14 to TRBJ1-3; D ambiguous. Germline V gene sequence: CDR1 SGHDN, CDR2 FVKESK. V was shortened by 1 base and J by 2 bases, with 9 bases between the two germline ends. This CDR3 has 15 amino acids.